The 17 T cell receptor beta chains below all came from one sample that was sequenced in a study of blood T cell repertoires in COVID-19. Data came from immunoSEQ multiplex PCR; TCRdb stores just in-frame clones and leaves some out. This sample has roughly 60,000 clones; about four fifths occur once, and the top ten carry around 30%. Sequences were obtained from peripheral blood. All receptors derive from a human donor in a cohort sampled during active COVID-19.

The J gene is TRBJ1-1, the V gene TRBV5-6; tentative D call: TRBD1 (6 bases). The CDR3 spans 18 residues. Trimming stripped 3 bases from V and 0 bases from J, with 21 bases between. Per the germline V gene, CDR1 is SGHDT and CDR2 is YYEEEE. This CDR3 reads CASSSTGRGRIMNTEAFF. CDR3 sequence (DNA): TGTGCCAGCAGCTCGACTGGGCGGGGGCGCATCATGAACACTGAAGCTTTCTTT.

This clone was found a few times. The J gene is TRBJ1-6, the V gene TRBV30; D possibly corresponds to TRBD1 (5 bases). Germline V gives CDR1 GTSNPN, CDR2 SVGIG (reference sequence). The V gene lost 4 bases and the J gene lost 9 bases, with 13 bases spanning the gap. The CDR3 is 13 residues long. The CDR3 DNA reads TGTGCCTGGACCTTGGGCCAGGGTTCACCCCTCCACTTT. Translating it yields CAWTLGQGSPLHF. The variable domain in full, with the rest retrieved from reference TRBV30 and TRBJ1-6, is SQTIHQWPATLVQPVGSPLSLECTVEGTSNPNLYWYRQAAGRGLQLLFYSVGIGQISSEVPQNLSASRPQDRQFILSSKKLLLSDSGFYLCAWTLGQGSPLHFGNGTRLTVT.

This chain joins TRBV5-4 and TRBJ1-2; D gene ambiguous. The germline CDR1 and CDR2 sequences are SGHNT and YYREEE (reference sequence). The germline V and J ends were trimmed by 0 bases and 6 bases, with 12 bases remaining between them. The CDR3 has 14 amino acids. The CDR3 bases are TGTGCCAGCAGCTTGGTTTTACAGAGTAATGGCTACACCTTC. Its protein product is CASSLVLQSNGYTF.

This sequence joins TRBV3-1 (or the pseudogene TRBV3-2) and TRBJ2-2, with 9 bases that match TRBD1. Trimming cost V 5 bases and J 7 bases; bases outside gene matches: 8. The CDR3 sequence is 15 residues long. Germline V gives CDR1 LGHDT, CDR2 YNNKEL (reference sequence). The DNA for the CDR3 is TGTGCCAGCAGCGCCTTGGACAGGGGACACGGGGAGCTGTTTTTT. This sequence encodes CASSALDRGHGELFF.

The chain recombines TRBV13 with TRBJ2-7, with 8 nucleotides matching TRBD1. V was clipped by 5 bases and J by 9 bases; unmatched bases: 9. CDR3 length: 13 amino acids. From germline, CDR1 is PRHDT and CDR2 FYEKMQ (reference sequence). The DNA for the CDR3 is TGTGCCAGCAGCCCCGGGACAGGCATTCCGCAGTACTTC. This gives the protein CASSPGTGIPQYF. Full variable domain (remainder filled in from reference TRBV13 and TRBJ2-7): AAGVIQSPRHLIKEKRETATLKCYPIPRHDTVYWYQQGPGQDPQFLISFYEKMQSDKGSIPDRFSAQQFSDYHSELNMSSLELGDSALYFCASSPGTGIPQYFGPGTRLTVT.

The chain employs TRBV24-1 and TRBJ1-5, with 10 bases aligning to TRBD1. The CDR3 runs 13 residues. Germline lookup yields CDR1 KGHDR and CDR2 SFDVKD. Trimming cost V 10 bases and J 6 bases; bases outside gene matches: 5. The CDR3 sequence: CATDRGQGQPQHF. In DNA form, the CDR3 reads TGTGCCACTGACAGGGGGCAAGGTCAGCCCCAGCATTTT.

CDR3 sequence reads: CASSLGWGLKGKGDYEQYF. Here the CDR3 DNA reads TGCGCCAGCAGCTTGGGGTGGGGTCTCAAGGGTAAGGGAGACTACGAGCAGTACTTC. V usage is TRBV5-1 and J usage is TRBJ2-7, with TRBD2 as a possible D gene (5 bases). The CDR3 loop spans 19 amino acids. With 0 bases removed from V and 3 bases from J, the gap between germline ends came to 25 bases. The germline V gene has CDR1 SGHRS and CDR2 YFSETQ.

This sequence joins TRBV12-3 or TRBV12-4 and TRBJ2-3; the D gene is possibly TRBD1 (5 bases). Trimming cost V 8 bases and J 2 bases, with 11 bases left between them. This CDR3 contains 13 residues. The CDR3 DNA sequence: TGTGCCAGCGCAGTGGGGCACACAGATACGCAGTATTTT. Amino acids: CASAVGHTDTQYF.

This chain joins TRBV28 and TRBJ2-7; TRBD2 matches 7 bases. J lost 0 bases, V lost 6 bases, and 14 bases had no gene match. Germline V gene data show CDR1 as MDHEN and CDR2 as SYDVKM. The CDR3 is made up of 17 amino acids. Here the CDR3 reads CASRLNLAELYSYEQYF. The CDR3 DNA follows: TGTGCCAGCAGGTTAAATCTAGCGGAACTCTACTCCTACGAGCAGTACTTC.

This clone came up a few times. This rearrangement joins TRBV19 to TRBJ1-6; D not resolved. Germline V CDR1 and CDR2: LNHDA, SQIVND (reference sequence). Trimming removed 5 bases from V and 10 bases from J, with 12 bases in between. This CDR3 has 13 amino acids. DNA of the CDR3: TGTGCCAGTAGTGCCACCGGGATGTCACCCCTCCACTTT. Its translation: CASSATGMSPLHF.

V and J are TRBV7-2 and TRBJ2-1, with D possibly matching TRBD2 (6 bases). Germline V gene lookup returns CDR1 SGHTA and CDR2 FQGNSA. Between the trimmed V and J ends, which lost 0 bases and 3 bases, there was a span of 9 bases. This CDR3 region has 15 residues. CDR3 amino acids: CASSLAGGNYNEQFF. In nucleotides, the CDR3 is TGTGCCAGCAGCTTAGCGGGAGGTAACTACAATGAGCAGTTCTTC.

In its sample, this clone was seen once. The chain couples TRBV6-2 or TRBV6-3 to TRBJ2-2; the match to TRBD2 covers 12 bases. Trimming cost V 3 bases and J 6 bases; bases outside gene matches: 5. The CDR3 is made up of 16 amino acids. CDR1 and CDR2 from the germline V gene are MNHEY and SVGEGT. The CDR3 DNA reads TGTGCCAGCAGTTATCGTCTAGCGGGGGGGCCCGGGGAGCTGTTTTTT. Protein: CASSYRLAGGPGELFF.

This clone was picked up a small number of times. The V call is TRBV30, the J call TRBJ1-1, with D possibly matching TRBD1 (6 bases). CDR1 and CDR2 from the germline V gene are GTSNPN and SVGIG (reference sequence). Deletions cut 5 bases from V and 2 bases from J, with 9 bases between. The CDR3 length is 12 residues. CDR3 sequence (DNA): TGTGCCTGGGACAGGCCCAACACTGAAGCTTTCTTT. Protein product: CAWDRPNTEAFF.

The chain employs TRBV9 and TRBJ1-4; D is uncertain. Deletions cut 4 bases from V and 0 bases from J, with 13 bases between. The germline gives CDR1 SGDLS, CDR2 YYNGEE. The CDR3 loop spans 16 amino acids. This chain's CDR3 is CASSPGAKTTNEKLFF. The CDR3 coding sequence is TGTGCCAGCAGCCCCGGAGCTAAGACAACTAATGAAAAACTGTTTTTT.

CDR3 DNA sequence: TGTGCCAGCGGAAGCGGCTGGAGCACAGATACGCAGTATTTT. This sequence encodes CASGSGWSTDTQYF. The gene calls are TRBV19 and TRBJ2-3, with a weak D call TRBD2 (5 bases). CDR1 is LNHDA and CDR2 is SQIVND in the germline V gene (reference sequence). The germline V and J ends were trimmed by 9 bases and 0 bases, with 13 bases remaining between them. The CDR3 consists of 14 residues.

The genes are TRBV6-5 and TRBJ1-3, with TRBD1 identical over 9 bases. The ends lost 7 bases at V and 2 bases at J; junction bases unmatched: 6. Germline CDR1 and CDR2: MNHEY and SVGAGI. CDR3 length equals 15 residues. The DNA for the CDR3 is TGTGCCAGCACCCCCCGGGACAGGGCTGGAAACACCATATATTTT. Its protein product is CASTPRDRAGNTIYF.

The chain couples TRBV7-2 to TRBJ2-7, with D possibly matching TRBD1 (6 bases). The germline V gene encodes CDR1 SGHTA and CDR2 FQGNSA. The CDR3 is 14 residues long. V was shortened by 2 bases and J by 10 bases, with 18 bases between the two germline ends. The CDR3 bases are TGTGCCAGCAGCTTATCTTCCGGGACACCCACACAGTACTTC. This sequence encodes CASSLSSGTPTQYF.